These T cell receptor beta chains were read from a single sample in a study of cytotoxic CD8 clonotypes in ibrutinib-treated CLL. TCRdb keeps only in-frame clones here, not all; method: immunoSEQ multiplex PCR. The table records about 140,000 clones, roughly three quarters of them present only once. The input for sequencing was PBMCs, taken after 24 months of ibrutinib treatment. Source of these receptors: a human donor with chronic lymphocytic leukemia. CDR3s include the opening cysteine and the closing phenylalanine or tryptophan. The order of the fields is J gene, V gene, D gene, clone size, CDR3 DNA, CDR3 protein. A D gene is named only where the DNA matches it firmly. Clone sizes are given selectively: once, few, many, or a class where the clone is expanded.

>TRBJ2-5|TRBV7-9|-|-
TGTGCCAGCAGCCCCTCCCCGGAGACCCAGTACTTC
CASSPSPETQYF
>TRBJ1-1|TRBV6-5|-|once
TGTGCCAGCAGTTACCGCAGGCTCACTGAAGCTTTCTTT
CASSYRRLTEAFF
>TRBJ1-2|TRBV18|-|-
TGTGCCAGCTCACCCCCTCAGGGGCGCGCCTATGGCTACACCTTC
CASSPPQGRAYGYTF
>TRBJ2-1|TRBV9|-|few
TGTGCCAGCAGCGCGGGGCCCAACAATGAGCAGTTCTTC
CASSAGPNNEQFF
>TRBJ2-5|TRBV7-9|TRBD2|-
TGTGCCAGCAGCCCCGGGACTAGCGGGGTTCGCCAAGAGACCCAGTACTTC
CASSPGTSGVRQETQYF
>TRBJ2-7|TRBV30|-|-
TGTGCCTGGAGTGGGACACACTACGAGCAGTACTTC
CAWSGTHYEQYF
>TRBJ1-5|TRBV6-5|-|-
TGTGCCAGCAGCCGACGCTCCGTGGGGCCCCAGCATTTT
CASSRRSVGPQHF
>TRBJ1-1|TRBV7-9|TRBD1|once
TGTGCCAGCGTCCCCCCCGGGACAGGCGCTTTGGGCACTGAAGCTTTCTTT
CASVPPGTGALGTEAFF
>TRBJ2-5|TRBV19|-|-
TGTGCCAGTAGCATACAGGGAGGCGAGACCCAGTACTTC
CASSIQGGETQYF
>TRBJ1-2|TRBV19|-|-
TGTGCCAGTACCCCGATCGGAAGGACAGACCTCGCCTATGGCTACACCTTC
CASTPIGRTDLAYGYTF
>TRBJ1-3|TRBV5-1|TRBD1|-
TGCGCCAGCAGCTTGGGACGGACAGGGGCTGGAAACACCATATATTTT
CASSLGRTGAGNTIYF
>TRBJ1-4|TRBV28|-|-
TGTGCCACCCGGACAGCAAGACCCTATCGGAATGAAAAACTGTTTTTT
CATRTARPYRNEKLFF
>TRBJ2-7|TRBV28|-|-
TGTGCCAGCAGTTCGCCGCCCGGGTGGGGCGAGCAGTACTTC
CASSSPPGWGEQYF
>TRBJ1-2|TRBV4-2|-|few
TGTGCCAGCAGCCAAGGCTTCAGCCGCTACACCTTC
CASSQGFSRYTF
>TRBJ2-7|TRBV6-1|TRBD1|-
TGTGCCAGCAGGGCGACAGGGGGCTACGAGCAGTACTTC
CASRATGGYEQYF
>TRBJ2-3|TRBV11-2|TRBD1|-
TGTGCCAGCCACCCCGGGACAGGGGTTTGGGATACGCAGTATTTT
CASHPGTGVWDTQYF
>TRBJ1-5|TRBV23-1|-|medium-sized
TGCGCCAGCAGTCAATCGGGCCGGGGCAATCAGCCCCAGCATTTT
CASSQSGRGNQPQHF
>TRBJ2-7|TRBV2|TRBD1|-
TGTGCCATTTGGACAGGGAAATACGAGCAGTACTTC
CAIWTGKYEQYF
>TRBJ2-1|TRBV30|TRBD1|-
TGTGCCTGTTCTTCACAGGGGGCATCGGTTGGTCAGGAGTTCTTC
CACSSQGASVGQEFF
>TRBJ1-2|TRBV7-3|TRBD1|-
TGTGCCAGCAGCTTAAAGGGGACAGGAACCAACTATGGCTACACCTTC
CASSLKGTGTNYGYTF
>TRBJ1-1|TRBV7-6|-|-
TGTGCCAGCAGCATCGACGGTTACACTGAAGCTTTCTTT
CASSIDGYTEAFF
>TRBJ2-5|TRBV19|-|-
TGTGCCAAAAGGACAGAGACCCAGTACTTC
CAKRTETQYF
>TRBJ2-7|TRBV28|-|-
TGTGCCAGCAGTTTATTTGGGACGGGCCTTTACGAGCAGTACTTC
CASSLFGTGLYEQYF
>TRBJ1-2|TRBV2|TRBD1|-
TGTGCCAGCAGTGAGGGGGGACAGTATGGCTACACCTTC
CASSEGGQYGYTF
>TRBJ2-1|TRBV27|-|few
TGTGCCAGCAGTCCCCAAGTAGGTGAGCAGTTCTTC
CASSPQVGEQFF
>TRBJ1-5|TRBV28|-|many
TGTGCCAGCACCCCGGCCGGGGGCAATCAGCCCCAGCATTTT
CASTPAGGNQPQHF
>TRBJ1-5|TRBV27|-|-
TGTGCCAGCAGGGAGGGCAATCAGCCCCAGCATTTT
CASREGNQPQHF
>TRBJ2-2|TRBV28|-|-
TGTGCCAGCAGTGGGCCCCTCAGGGTCGGGGAGCTGTTTTTT
CASSGPLRVGELFF
>TRBJ1-1|TRBV5-4|-|-
TGTGCCAGCAGCCGGGACGGTTACACTGAAGCTTTCTTT
CASSRDGYTEAFF
>TRBJ2-3|TRBV6-1|TRBD1|few
TGTGCCAGCAGTTCCGGGACAGGGCACACAGATACGCAGTATTTT
CASSSGTGHTDTQYF